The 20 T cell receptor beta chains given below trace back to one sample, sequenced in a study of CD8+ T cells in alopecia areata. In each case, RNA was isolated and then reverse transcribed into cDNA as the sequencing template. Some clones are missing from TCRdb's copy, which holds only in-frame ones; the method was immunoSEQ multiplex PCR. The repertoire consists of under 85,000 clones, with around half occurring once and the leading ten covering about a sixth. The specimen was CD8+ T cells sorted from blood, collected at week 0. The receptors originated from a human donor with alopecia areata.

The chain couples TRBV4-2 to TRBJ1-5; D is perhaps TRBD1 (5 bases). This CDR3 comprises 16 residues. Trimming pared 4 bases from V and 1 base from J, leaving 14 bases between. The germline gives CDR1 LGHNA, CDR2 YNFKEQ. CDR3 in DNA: TGTGCCAGCAGCCTGGAGGGACTGGGGAGCAATCAGCCCCAGCATTTT. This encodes CASSLEGLGSNQPQHF.

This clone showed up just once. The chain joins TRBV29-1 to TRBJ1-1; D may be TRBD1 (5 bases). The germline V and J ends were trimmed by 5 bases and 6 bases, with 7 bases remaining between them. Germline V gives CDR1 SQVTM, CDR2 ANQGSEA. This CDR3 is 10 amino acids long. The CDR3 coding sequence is TGCAGCGTTCAAGGGGCTGAAGCTTTCTTT. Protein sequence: CSVQGAEAFF.

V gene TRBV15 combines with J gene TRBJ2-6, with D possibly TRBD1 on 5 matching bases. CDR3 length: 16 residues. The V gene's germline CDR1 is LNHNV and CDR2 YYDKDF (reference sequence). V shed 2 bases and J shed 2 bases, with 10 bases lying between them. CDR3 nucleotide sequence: TGTGCCACCAGCAGAACCAGGGATCCTGGGGCCAACGTCCTGACTTTC. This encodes CATSRTRDPGANVLTF. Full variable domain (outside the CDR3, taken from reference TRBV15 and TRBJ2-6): DAMVIQNPRYQVTQFGKPVTLSCSQTLNHNVMYWYQQKSSQAPKLLFHYYDKDFNNEADTPDNFQSRRPNTSFCFLDIRSPGLGDTAMYLCATSRTRDPGANVLTFGAGSRLTVL.

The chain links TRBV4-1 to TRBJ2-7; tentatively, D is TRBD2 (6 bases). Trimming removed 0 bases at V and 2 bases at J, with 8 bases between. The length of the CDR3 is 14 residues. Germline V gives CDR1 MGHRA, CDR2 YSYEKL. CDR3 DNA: TGCGCCAGCAGCCAAGACGGGGGACCCTACGAGCAGTACTTC. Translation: CASSQDGGPYEQYF.

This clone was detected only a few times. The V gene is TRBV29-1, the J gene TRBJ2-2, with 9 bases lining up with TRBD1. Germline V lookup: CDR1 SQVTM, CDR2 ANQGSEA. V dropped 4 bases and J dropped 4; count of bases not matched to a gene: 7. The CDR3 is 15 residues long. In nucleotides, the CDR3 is TGCAGCGTTGTTGGGGACAGGGATTCCACCGGGGAGCTGTTTTTT. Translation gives CSVVGDRDSTGELFF.

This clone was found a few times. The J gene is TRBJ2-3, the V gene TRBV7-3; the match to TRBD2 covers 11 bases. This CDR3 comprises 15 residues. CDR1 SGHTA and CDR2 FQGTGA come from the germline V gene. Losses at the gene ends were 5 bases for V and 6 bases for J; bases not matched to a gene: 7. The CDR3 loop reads CASSRTSGLLDTQYF. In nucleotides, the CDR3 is TGTGCCAGCAGCCGGACTAGCGGGCTTCTTGATACGCAGTATTTT.

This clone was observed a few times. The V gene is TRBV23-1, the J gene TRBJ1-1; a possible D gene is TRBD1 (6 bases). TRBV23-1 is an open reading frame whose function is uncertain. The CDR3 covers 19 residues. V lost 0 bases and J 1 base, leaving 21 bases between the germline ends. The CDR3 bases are TGCGCCAGCAGTCAATCCTTAACGAGAGCGCCAGGGGCGAACACTGAAGCTTTCTTT. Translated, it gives CASSQSLTRAPGANTEAFF.

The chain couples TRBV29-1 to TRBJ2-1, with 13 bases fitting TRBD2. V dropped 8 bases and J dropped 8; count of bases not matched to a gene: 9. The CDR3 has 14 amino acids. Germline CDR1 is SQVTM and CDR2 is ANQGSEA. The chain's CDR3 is CSIKGLAGFYEQFF. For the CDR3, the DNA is TGCAGCATCAAGGGACTAGCGGGATTCTATGAGCAGTTCTTC.

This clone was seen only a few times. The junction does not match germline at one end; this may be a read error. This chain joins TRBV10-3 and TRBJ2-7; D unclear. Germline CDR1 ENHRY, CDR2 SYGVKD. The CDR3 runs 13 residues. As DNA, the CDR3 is TGTGCCAGCAGTGAAACTCTCTCCTACGAGCAGTACTTC. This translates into CASSETLSYEQYF.

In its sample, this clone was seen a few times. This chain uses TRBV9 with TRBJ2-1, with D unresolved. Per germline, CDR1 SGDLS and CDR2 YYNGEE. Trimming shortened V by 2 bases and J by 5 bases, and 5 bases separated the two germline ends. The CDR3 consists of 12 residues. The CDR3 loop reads CASSVANNEQFF. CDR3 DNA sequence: TGTGCCAGCAGCGTGGCGAACAATGAGCAGTTCTTC.

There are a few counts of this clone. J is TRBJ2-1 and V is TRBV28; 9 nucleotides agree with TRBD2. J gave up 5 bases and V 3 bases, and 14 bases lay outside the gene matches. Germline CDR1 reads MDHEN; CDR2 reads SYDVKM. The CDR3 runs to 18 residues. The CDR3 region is CASSLRSSGGIINNEQFF. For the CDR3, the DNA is TGTGCCAGCAGTTTGAGGAGTAGCGGGGGAATTATAAACAATGAGCAGTTCTTC.

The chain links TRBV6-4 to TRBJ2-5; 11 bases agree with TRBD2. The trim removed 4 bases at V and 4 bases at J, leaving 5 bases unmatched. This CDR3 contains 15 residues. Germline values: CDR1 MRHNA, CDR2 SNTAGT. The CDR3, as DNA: TGTGCCAGCAGTGTCCCACTAGCGGGAGTAGAGACCCAGTACTTC. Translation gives CASSVPLAGVETQYF.

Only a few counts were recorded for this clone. Written as DNA, the CDR3 is TGCGCCAGCAGCTTGGGTGGATCCGGCTACACCTTC. It translates to CASSLGGSGYTF. The chain links TRBV5-1 to TRBJ1-2, with D uncertain. The germline gives CDR1 SGHRS, CDR2 YFSETQ. Trimming took off 0 bases at V and 8 bases at J, with 8 bases between the two ends. The CDR3 is 12 amino acids.

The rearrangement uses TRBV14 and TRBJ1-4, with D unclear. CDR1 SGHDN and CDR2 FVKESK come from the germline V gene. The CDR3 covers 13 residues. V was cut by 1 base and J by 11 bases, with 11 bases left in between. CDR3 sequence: CASSQGRMEKLFF. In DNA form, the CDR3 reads TGTGCCAGCAGCCAAGGGCGGATGGAGAAACTGTTTTTT.

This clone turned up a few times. The CDR3 protein is CASSEVAGPNEQFF. CDR3 nucleotides: TGTGCCAGCAGTGAAGTCGCGGGGCCCAATGAGCAGTTCTTC. This chain connects TRBV25-1 to TRBJ2-1; possible D gene TRBD2, 6 bases. The CDR3 has 14 amino acids. Germline CDR1 MGHDK, CDR2 SYGVNS. V lost 2 bases, J lost 6 bases, and 11 bases lay in between.

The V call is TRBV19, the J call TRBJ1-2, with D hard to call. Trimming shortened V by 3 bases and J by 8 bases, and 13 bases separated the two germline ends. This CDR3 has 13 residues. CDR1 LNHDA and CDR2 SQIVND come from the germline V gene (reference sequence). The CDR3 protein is CASSIDAVGGYTF. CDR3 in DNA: TGTGCCAGTAGTATTGACGCCGTTGGCGGCTACACCTTC.

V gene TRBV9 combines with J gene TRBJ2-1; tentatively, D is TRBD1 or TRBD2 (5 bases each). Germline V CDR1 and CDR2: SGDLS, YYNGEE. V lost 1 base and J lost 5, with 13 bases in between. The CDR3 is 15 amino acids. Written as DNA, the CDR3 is TGTGCCAGCAGCGTAAGTCGGGACGGGAACAATGAGCAGTTCTTC. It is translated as CASSVSRDGNNEQFF.

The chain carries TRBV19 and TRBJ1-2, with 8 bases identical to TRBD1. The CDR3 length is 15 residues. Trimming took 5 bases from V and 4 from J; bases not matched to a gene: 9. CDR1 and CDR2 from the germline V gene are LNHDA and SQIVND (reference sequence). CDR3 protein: CASSPQGATGYGYTF. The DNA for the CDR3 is TGTGCCAGTAGTCCGCAGGGGGCGACGGGCTATGGCTACACCTTC.

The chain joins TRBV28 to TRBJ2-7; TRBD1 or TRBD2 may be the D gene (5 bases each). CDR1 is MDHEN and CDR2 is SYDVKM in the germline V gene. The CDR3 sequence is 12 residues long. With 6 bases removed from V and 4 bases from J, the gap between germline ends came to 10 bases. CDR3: CASREEGYEQYF. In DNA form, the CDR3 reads TGTGCCAGCAGGGAAGAGGGGTACGAGCAGTACTTC.

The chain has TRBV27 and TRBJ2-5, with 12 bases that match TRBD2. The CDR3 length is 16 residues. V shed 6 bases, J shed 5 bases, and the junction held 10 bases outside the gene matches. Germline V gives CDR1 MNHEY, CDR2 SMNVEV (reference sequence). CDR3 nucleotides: TGTGCCAGCAGATCCCCTAGCGGGAGGGCCCAGGAGACCCAGTACTTC. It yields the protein CASRSPSGRAQETQYF.